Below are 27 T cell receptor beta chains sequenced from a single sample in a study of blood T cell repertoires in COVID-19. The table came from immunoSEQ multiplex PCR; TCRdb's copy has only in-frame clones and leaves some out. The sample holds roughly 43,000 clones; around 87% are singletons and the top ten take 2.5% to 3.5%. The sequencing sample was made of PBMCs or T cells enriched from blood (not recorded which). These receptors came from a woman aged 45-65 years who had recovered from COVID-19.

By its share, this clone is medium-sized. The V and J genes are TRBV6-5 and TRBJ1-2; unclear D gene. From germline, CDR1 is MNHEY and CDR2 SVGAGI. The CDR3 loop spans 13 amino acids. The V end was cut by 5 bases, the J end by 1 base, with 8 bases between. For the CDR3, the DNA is TGTGCCAGCAGTAAACAGATTAACTATGGCTACACCTTC. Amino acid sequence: CASSKQINYGYTF.

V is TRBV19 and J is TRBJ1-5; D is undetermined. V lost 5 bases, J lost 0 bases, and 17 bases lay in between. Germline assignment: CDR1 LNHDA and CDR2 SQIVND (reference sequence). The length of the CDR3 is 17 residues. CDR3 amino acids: CASSSPTAGYSNQPQHF. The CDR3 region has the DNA TGTGCCAGTAGTTCCCCGACCGCGGGGTATAGCAATCAGCCCCAGCATTTT.

The CDR3 sequence: CASSQPDSGRSCGYEQYF. DNA of the CDR3: TGTGCCAGCAGCCAACCCGATAGCGGGAGATCCTGTGGGTACGAGCAGTACTTC. The chain carries TRBV3-1 (or the pseudogene TRBV3-2) and TRBJ2-7; 9 bases agree with TRBD2. J lost 4 bases, V lost 2 bases, and 15 bases had no gene match. Germline values: CDR1 LGHDT, CDR2 YNNKEL (reference sequence). The CDR3 loop spans 18 amino acids.

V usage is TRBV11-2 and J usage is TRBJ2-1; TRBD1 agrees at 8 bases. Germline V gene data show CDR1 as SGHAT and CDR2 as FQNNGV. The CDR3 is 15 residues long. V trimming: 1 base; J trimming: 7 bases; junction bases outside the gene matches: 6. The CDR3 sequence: CASSLAPTGGNEQFF. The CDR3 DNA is TGTGCCAGCAGCTTAGCCCCCACAGGGGGAAATGAGCAGTTCTTC.

CDR3 region: CAWAATGNAPLHF. In nucleotides, the CDR3 is TGTGCCTGGGCCGCGACAGGGAATGCACCCCTCCACTTT. This chain uses TRBV30 with TRBJ1-6, with 7 bases identical to TRBD1. Trimming cost V 5 bases and J 11 bases; bases outside gene matches: 9. The CDR3 runs to 13 residues. Germline V lookup: CDR1 GTSNPN, CDR2 SVGIG (reference sequence). The entire variable domain, with the rest obtained from reference TRBV30 and TRBJ1-6, is as follows: SQTIHQWPATLVQPVGSPLSLECTVEGTSNPNLYWYRQAAGRGLQLLFYSVGIGQISSEVPQNLSASRPQDRQFILSSKKLLLSDSGFYLCAWAATGNAPLHFGNGTRLTVT.

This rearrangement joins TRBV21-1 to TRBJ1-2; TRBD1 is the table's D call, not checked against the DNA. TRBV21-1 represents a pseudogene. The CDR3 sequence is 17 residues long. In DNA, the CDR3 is TGTGCCAGCACCAGTAAAGGACAGGGAGGAGCAGGAGGGGGCTACACCTTC. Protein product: CASTSKGQGGAGGGYTF.

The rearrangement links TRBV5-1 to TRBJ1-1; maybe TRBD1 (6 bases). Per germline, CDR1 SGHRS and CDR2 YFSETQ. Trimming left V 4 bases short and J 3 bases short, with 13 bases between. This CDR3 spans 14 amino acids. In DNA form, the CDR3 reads TGCGCCAGCAGCGGAGAGACAGGACACACTGAAGCTTTCTTT. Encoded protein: CASSGETGHTEAFF.

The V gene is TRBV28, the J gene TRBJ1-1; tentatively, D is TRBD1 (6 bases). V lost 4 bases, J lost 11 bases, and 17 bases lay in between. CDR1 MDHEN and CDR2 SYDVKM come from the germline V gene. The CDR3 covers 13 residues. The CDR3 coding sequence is TGTGCCAGCAGTTCACAATCCCCAGGGGCGGCTTTCTTT. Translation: CASSSQSPGAAFF.

This CDR3 reads CASSYSWGQEYEQYF. The CDR3 coding sequence is TGTGCCAGCAGTTACTCGTGGGGACAGGAATACGAGCAGTACTTC. The chain employs TRBV6-5 and TRBJ2-7; TRBD1 aligns across 8 bases. V was clipped by 0 bases and J by 4 bases; unmatched bases: 5. The CDR3 contains 15 residues. The germline V gene encodes CDR1 MNHEY and CDR2 SVGAGI.

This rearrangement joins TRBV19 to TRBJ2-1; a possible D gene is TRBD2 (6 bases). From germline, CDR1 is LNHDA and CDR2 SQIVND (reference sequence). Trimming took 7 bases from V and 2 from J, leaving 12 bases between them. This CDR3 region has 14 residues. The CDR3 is CASNSGRPYNEQFF. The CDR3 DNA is TGTGCCAGTAATAGCGGAAGACCCTACAATGAGCAGTTCTTC.

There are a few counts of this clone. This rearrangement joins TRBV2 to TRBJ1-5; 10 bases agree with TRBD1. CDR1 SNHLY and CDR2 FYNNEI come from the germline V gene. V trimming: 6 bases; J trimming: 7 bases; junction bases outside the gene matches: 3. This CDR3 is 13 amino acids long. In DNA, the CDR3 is TGTGCCAGCAGCGGGACAGGGGAACAGCCCCAGCATTTT. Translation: CASSGTGEQPQHF.

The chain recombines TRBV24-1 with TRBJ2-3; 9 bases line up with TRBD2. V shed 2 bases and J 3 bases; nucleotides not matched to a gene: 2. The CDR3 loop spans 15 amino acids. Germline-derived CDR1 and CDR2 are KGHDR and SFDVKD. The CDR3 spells CATSDWAGGTDTQYF. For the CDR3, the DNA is TGTGCCACCAGTGATTGGGCGGGAGGGACAGATACGCAGTATTTT.

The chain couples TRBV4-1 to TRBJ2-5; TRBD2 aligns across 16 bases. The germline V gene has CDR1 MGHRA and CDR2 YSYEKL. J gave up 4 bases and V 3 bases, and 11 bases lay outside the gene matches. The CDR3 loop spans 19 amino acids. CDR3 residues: CASSHPGLAGGPDRETQYF. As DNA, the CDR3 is TGCGCCAGCAGCCACCCGGGACTAGCGGGAGGGCCAGACAGAGAGACCCAGTACTTC.

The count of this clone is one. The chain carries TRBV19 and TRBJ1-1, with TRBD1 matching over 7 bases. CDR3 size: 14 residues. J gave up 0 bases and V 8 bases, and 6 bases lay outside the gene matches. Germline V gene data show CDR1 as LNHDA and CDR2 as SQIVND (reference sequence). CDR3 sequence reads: CASGNRGLNTEAFF. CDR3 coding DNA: TGTGCCAGTGGGAACAGGGGCCTGAACACTGAAGCTTTCTTT.

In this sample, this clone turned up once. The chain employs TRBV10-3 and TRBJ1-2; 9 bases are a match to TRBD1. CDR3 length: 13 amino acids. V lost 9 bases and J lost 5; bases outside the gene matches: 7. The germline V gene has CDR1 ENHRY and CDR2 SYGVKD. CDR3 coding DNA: TGTGCCATTGGACAGGGGCCGCTTTATGGCTACACCTTC. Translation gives CAIGQGPLYGYTF.

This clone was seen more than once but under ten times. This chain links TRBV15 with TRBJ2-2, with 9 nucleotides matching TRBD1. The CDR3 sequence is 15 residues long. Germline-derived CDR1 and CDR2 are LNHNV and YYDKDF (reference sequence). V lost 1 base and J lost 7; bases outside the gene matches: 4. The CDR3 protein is CATSRGTGESGELFF. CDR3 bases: TGTGCCACCAGCAGAGGGACAGGGGAAAGCGGGGAGCTGTTTTTT.

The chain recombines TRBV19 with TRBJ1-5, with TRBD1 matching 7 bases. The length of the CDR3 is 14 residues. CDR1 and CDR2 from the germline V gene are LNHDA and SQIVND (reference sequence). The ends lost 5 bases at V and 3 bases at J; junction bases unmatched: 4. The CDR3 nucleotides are TGTGCCAGTAGTGGGGGACAGCACAATCAGCCCCAGCATTTT. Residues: CASSGGQHNQPQHF. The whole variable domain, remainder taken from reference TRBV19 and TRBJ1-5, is DGGITQSPKYLFRKEGQNVTLSCEQNLNHDAMYWYRQDPGQGLRLIYYSQIVNDFQKGDIAEGYSVSREKKESFPLTVTSAQKNPTAFYLCASSGGQHNQPQHFGDGTRLSIL.

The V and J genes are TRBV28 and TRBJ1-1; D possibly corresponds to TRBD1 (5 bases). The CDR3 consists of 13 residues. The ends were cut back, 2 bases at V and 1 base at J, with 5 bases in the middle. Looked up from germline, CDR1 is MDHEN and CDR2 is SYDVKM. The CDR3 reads CASSLQGNTEAFF. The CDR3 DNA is TGTGCCAGCAGTTTACAGGGGAACACTGAAGCTTTCTTT.

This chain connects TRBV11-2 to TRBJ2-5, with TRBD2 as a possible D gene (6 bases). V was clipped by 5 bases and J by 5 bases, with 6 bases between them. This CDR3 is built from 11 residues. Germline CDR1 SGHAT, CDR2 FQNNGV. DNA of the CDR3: TGTGCCAGCAGCGGGGGGGAGACCCAGTACTTC. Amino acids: CASSGGETQYF.

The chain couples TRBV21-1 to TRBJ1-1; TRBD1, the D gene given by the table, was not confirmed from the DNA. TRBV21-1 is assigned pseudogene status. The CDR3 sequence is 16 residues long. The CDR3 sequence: CASSLRDSPMNIEAFF. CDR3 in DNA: TGTGCCAGCAGCCTCCGGGACAGCCCCATGAACATTGAAGCTTTCTTT.

Written as DNA, the CDR3 is TGTGCCAGCAGATTCCAGGGGTACACCGGGGAGCTGTTTTTT. It is translated as CASRFQGYTGELFF. This chain uses TRBV11-2 with TRBJ2-2; perhaps TRBD1 as D (6 bases). Per germline, CDR1 SGHAT and CDR2 FQNNGV. This CDR3 has 14 residues. The V gene lost 6 bases and the J gene lost 3 bases, with 11 bases spanning the gap. The variable domain in full, completed from reference TRBV11-2 and TRBJ2-2, reads EAGVAQSPRYKIIEKRQSVAFWCNPISGHATLYWYQQILGQGPKLLIQFQNNGVVDDSQLPKDRFSAERLKGVDSTLKIQPAKLEDSAVYLCASRFQGYTGELFFGEGSRLTVL.

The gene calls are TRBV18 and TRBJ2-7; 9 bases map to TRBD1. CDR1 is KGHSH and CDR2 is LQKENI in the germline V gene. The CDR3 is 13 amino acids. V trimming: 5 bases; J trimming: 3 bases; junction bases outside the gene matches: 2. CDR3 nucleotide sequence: TGTGCCAGCTCAAGGACAGGGGACTACGAGCAGTACTTC. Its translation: CASSRTGDYEQYF.

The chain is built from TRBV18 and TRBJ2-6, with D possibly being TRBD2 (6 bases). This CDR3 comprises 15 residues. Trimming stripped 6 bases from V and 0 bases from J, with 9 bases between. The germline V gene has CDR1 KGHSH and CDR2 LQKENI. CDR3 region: CASSGGLSGANVLTF. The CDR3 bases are TGTGCCAGCTCGGGGGGTCTCTCTGGGGCCAACGTCCTGACTTTC.

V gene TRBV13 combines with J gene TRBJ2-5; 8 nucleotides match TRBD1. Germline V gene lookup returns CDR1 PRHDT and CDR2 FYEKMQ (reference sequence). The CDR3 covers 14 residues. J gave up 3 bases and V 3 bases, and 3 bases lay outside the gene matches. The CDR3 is CASSFQQGEETQYF. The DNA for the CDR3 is TGTGCCAGCAGCTTTCAACAGGGGGAAGAGACCCAGTACTTC. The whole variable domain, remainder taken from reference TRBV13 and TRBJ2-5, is AAGVIQSPRHLIKEKRETATLKCYPIPRHDTVYWYQQGPGQDPQFLISFYEKMQSDKGSIPDRFSAQQFSDYHSELNMSSLELGDSALYFCASSFQQGEETQYFGPGTRLLVL.

This CDR3 reads CSAHSSYEQYF. CDR3 nucleotide sequence: TGCAGTGCGCACTCGTCCTACGAGCAGTACTTC. This chain uses TRBV20-1 with TRBJ2-7; D not certain. The V gene lost 6 bases and the J gene lost 1 base, with 7 bases spanning the gap. The CDR3 length is 11 residues. Germline V gene sequence: CDR1 DFQATT, CDR2 SNEGSKA (reference sequence).

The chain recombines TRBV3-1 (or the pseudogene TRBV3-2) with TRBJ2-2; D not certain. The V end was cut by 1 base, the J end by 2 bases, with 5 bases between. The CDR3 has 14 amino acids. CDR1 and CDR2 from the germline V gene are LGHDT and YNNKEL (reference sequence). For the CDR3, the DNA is TGTGCCAGCAGCCAAGTACTAAACACCGGGGAGCTGTTTTTT. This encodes CASSQVLNTGELFF.

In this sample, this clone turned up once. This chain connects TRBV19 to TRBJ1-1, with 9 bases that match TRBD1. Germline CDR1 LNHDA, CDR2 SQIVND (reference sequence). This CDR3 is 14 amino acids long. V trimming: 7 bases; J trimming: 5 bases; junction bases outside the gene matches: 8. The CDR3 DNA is TGTGCCAGTACCATACAGGGGGCGAGGACTGAAGCTTTCTTT. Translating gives CASTIQGARTEAFF.